This TCR beta chain was documented in a study of blood T cell repertoires in COVID-19. Profiled with immunoSEQ multiplex PCR; TCRdb holds only in-frame clones, not every one. The sample holds approximately 290,000 clones, more than 85% seen once. Germline V gene sequence: CDR1 SEHNR, CDR2 FQNEAQ (reference sequence). The length of the CDR3 is 14 residues. Between the trimmed V and J ends, which lost 3 bases and 3 bases, there was a span of 11 bases. The receptor's source is a woman aged 25 to 39 with COVID-19, enrolled during active disease. The chain is built from TRBV7-9 and TRBJ1-2, with unresolved D. The sequenced sample was peripheral blood. The CDR3 DNA follows: TGTGCCAGCAGCTTCCCGGGGTCCCACTATGGCTACACCTTC. Its protein product is CASSFPGSHYGYTF.